This T cell receptor (beta chain) was profiled in a study of regulatory T cells in long-lasting Graves disease. Study-wide findings and caveats: Persistent disease preferred TRBV28, TRBJ1-2 and TRBJ2-5; new disease, TRBV20-1 and TRBJ2-1. Lower TCR diversity was seen in persistent Graves' patients than in newly diagnosed ones.

As to this clonotype: Its antigen is not identified.

V lost 0 bases to trimming and J lost 7 bases, with 15 bases between them. Per the germline V gene, CDR1 is MGHRA and CDR2 is YSYEKL. The CDR3 spans 15 residues. Through Arm-PCR of CDR3 regions and iRepertoire HTBI primers, TCR beta libraries were built. MiXCR was run by TCRdb on the multiplex PCR reads, yielding one entry per CDR3 protein. The sample carries hundreds of thousands of distinct CDR3 sequences, around 21% recorded once. Time point denoted: persistent/refractory GD, antithyroid drugs over 5 years with positive TRAb. PBMC RNA served as the TCR library source. Here the sequenced sample was peripheral blood mononuclear cells (PBMCs), taken when the disease was refractory, from a patient treated with antithyroid drugs. This rearrangement joins TRBV4-1 to TRBJ1-2; D gene unclear. This receptor was obtained from a female donor with Graves disease. The CDR3 DNA reads as TGCGCCAGCAGCCAAGAAGTCGGACGGGCCTCTGGCTACACCTTC. Translation gives CASSQEVGRASGYTF.